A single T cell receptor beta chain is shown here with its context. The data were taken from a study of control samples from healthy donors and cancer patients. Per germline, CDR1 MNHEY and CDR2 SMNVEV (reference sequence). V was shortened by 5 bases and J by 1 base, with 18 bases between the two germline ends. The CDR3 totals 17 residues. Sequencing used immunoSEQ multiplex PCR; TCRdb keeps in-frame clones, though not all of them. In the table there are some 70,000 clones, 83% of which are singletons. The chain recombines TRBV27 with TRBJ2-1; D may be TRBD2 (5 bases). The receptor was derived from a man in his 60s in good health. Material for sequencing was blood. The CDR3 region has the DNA TGTGCCAGCAGTCTCCCCGCGTTAGCGTATTCCTACAATGAGCAGTTCTTC. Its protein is CASSLPALAYSYNEQFF.